This T cell receptor beta chain was recovered during a study of blood T cell repertoires in COVID-19. For the study at large: COVID-19 samples collected from the United States, Italy and Spain covered acute and convalescent phases. T cells, B-cell-depleted T cells, or PBMCs provided the cDNA or gDNA that served as material.

As originally analysed: Scientists estimated how many nucleated cells there were by amplifying reference gene primers. Libraries were prepared by immunoSEQ multiplex PCR; TCRdb keeps only in-frame clonotypes and omits some of them. Clone size and V and J calls were adopted from that table, with D and trimming inferred from the DNA. The profile shows 35,000 to 45,000 clones, about 80% of them singletons. The germline gives CDR1 MDHEN, CDR2 SYDVKM. The CDR3 length is 12 residues. V was cut by 5 bases and J by 6 bases, with 10 bases left in between. This clone was found a few times. The V and J genes are TRBV28 and TRBJ1-2; D might be TRBD1 (6 bases). The sample taken for sequencing was peripheral blood. The clonotype originates from a man between 65 and 79 years old with active or convalescent COVID-19. CDR3 loop: CASSERDNGYTF. The CDR3 DNA reads TGTGCCAGCAGTGAACGGGACAATGGCTACACCTTC.